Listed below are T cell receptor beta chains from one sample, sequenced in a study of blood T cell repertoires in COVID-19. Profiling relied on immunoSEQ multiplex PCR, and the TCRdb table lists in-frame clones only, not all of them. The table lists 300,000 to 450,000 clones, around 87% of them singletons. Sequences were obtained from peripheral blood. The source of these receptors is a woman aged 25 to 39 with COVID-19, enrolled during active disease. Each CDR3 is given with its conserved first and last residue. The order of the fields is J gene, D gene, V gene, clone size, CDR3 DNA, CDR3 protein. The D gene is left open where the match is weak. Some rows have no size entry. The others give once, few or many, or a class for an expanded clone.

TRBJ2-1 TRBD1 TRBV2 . TGTGCCAGCAGTAACAGGGGGCGGCGAGGGCATGAGCAGTTCTTC CASSNRGRRGHEQFF
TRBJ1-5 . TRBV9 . TGTGCCAGCAGCGTAGGAGGGTTGGGGCAGCCCCAGCATTTT CASSVGGLGQPQHF
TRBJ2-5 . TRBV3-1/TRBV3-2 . TGTGCCAGCAGCCGCCTCAGAATGTACCAAGAGACCCAGTACTTC CASSRLRMYQETQYF
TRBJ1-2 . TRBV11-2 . TGTGCCAGCAGCTTTAGCGGGACCTATGGCTACACCTTC CASSFSGTYGYTF
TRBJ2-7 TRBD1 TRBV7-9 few TGTGCCAGCAGCTCGGGGACAGCCCCCTTAAGCGAGCAGTACTTC CASSSGTAPLSEQYF
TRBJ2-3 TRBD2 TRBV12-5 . TGTGCTAGTGGCACCGGTGGGACTAGCGGCACAGATACGCAGTATTTT CASGTGGTSGTDTQYF
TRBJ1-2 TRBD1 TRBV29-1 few TGCAGCGTTGTACAGGGGGGACAAAACTATGGCTACACCTTC CSVVQGGQNYGYTF
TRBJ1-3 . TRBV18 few TGTGCCAGCTCACGGGAGTCTGGAAACACCATATATTTT CASSRESGNTIYF
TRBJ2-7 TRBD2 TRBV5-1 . TGCGCCAGCAGCGGAGGGACTAGCGCCTACTACGAGCAGTACTTC CASSGGTSAYYEQYF
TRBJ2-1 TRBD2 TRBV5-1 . TGCGCCAGCAGCCTTAGCGGGAACGCCTACAATGAGCAGTTCTTC CASSLSGNAYNEQFF
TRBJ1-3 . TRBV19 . TGTGCCAGTGGCGGCTCTGGAAACACCATATATTTT CASGGSGNTIYF
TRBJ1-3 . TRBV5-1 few TGCGCCACCGCGGAGGGTGGAGCTGGAAACACCATATATTTT CATAEGGAGNTIYF
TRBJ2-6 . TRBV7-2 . TGTGCCAGCAGCCCCTGGCCCGACAGGATCTCTGGGGCCAACGTCCTGACTTTC CASSPWPDRISGANVLTF
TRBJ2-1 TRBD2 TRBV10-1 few TGCGCCAGCAGTGCCGGACTAGGCCTTGAGCAGTTCTTC CASSAGLGLEQFF
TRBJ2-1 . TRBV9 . TGTGCCAGCAGCATTGGACGTACGTCTAGGGGCCATGAGCAGTTCTTC CASSIGRTSRGHEQFF
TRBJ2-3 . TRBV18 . TGTGCCAGCTCACCATTAAGCGATAGCACAGATACGCAGTATTTT CASSPLSDSTDTQYF
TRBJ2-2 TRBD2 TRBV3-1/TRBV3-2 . TGTGCCAGCAGCCAAGGAGGGACTAGCGGGGGAGACACCGGGGAGCTGTTTTTT CASSQGGTSGGDTGELFF
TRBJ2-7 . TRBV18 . TGTGCCAGCTCCCCCCCGTCTCAGGTTCCGAATTGGTACGAGCAGTACTTC CASSPPSQVPNWYEQYF
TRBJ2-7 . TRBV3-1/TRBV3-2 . TGTGCCAGCAGCCCAACTTCGGGGATGGGTTACGAGCAGTACTTC CASSPTSGMGYEQYF
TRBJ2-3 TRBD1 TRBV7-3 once TGTGCCAGCAGCCCGACAGGGGGACTGGGGGATACGCAGTATTTT CASSPTGGLGDTQYF
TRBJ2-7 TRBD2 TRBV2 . TGTGCCAGCAGTGTTCTTGCGGGGGACTACGAGCAGTACTTC CASSVLAGDYEQYF
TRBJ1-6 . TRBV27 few TGTGCCAGCAGTCCGACAGTTTATAATTCACCCCTCCACTTT CASSPTVYNSPLHF
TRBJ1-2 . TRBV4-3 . TGCGCCAGCAGCCCCCCTGGAGTTCTTAACTATGGCTACACCTTC CASSPPGVLNYGYTF
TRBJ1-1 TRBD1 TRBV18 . TGTGCCAGCTCACCGCCGACAGGGTTGAACACTGAAGCTTTCTTT CASSPPTGLNTEAFF
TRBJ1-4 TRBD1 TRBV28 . TGTGCCAGCAGTCGATCGACAGGGGGAGGTGAAAAACTGTTTTTT CASSRSTGGGEKLFF
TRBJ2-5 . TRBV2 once TGTGCCAGCAGAGCTAACCAAGAGACCCAGTACTTC CASRANQETQYF
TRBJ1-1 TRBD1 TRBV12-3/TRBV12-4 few TGTGCCAGCAGTTTGACAGGGATGACTGAAGCTTTCTTT CASSLTGMTEAFF
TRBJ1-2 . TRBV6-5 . TGTGCCAGCCGCCGAGGAGGGAGGGATGGCTACACCTTC CASRRGGRDGYTF
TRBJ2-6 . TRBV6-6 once TGTGCTATGAGGGCGGGTGGGGCCAACGTCCTGACTTTC CAMRAGGANVLTF
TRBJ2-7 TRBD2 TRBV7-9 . TGTGCCAGCAGCCCAAGGACTAGCGGGAGTACGGTGCAGTACTTC CASSPRTSGSTVQYF
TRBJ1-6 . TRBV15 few TGTGCCACCAGCAGAGATGTCCAGGGCGGTTCACCCCTCCACTTT CATSRDVQGGSPLHF